This T cell receptor (beta chain) was captured by sequencing in a study of T cells after yellow fever vaccination. Findings and caveats of the study: Peaking on day 5 versus 15, the secondary response was faster but weaker. A minor fraction of clonotypes spanned both CD4 and CD8 compartments. Booster sampling recovered most clones from primary vaccination (about 97% CD4, just over 85% CD8).

Ten or more counts support this clonotype. Its antigen is unidentified. 5'RACE template switching added a universal primer site and UMIs to TCR cDNA. TCRdb recomputed calls from the 5' RACE reads with MiXCR, one row per CDR3 protein. Among about 240,000 distinct CDR3 sequences, 6.9% were seen once, and the ten largest hold approximately 0.85%. From germline, CDR1 is SGHTA and CDR2 FQGNSA. V was pared by 2 bases and J by 8 bases, with 7 bases between. This CDR3 has 13 amino acids. The input for sequencing was CD4+ T cells sorted from PBMCs, taken 15 days after the yellow fever booster vaccination. V and J are TRBV7-2 and TRBJ1-6; D uncertain. The sequence derives from a man aged 25 to 40 who received the YFV17D yellow fever vaccine. In nucleotides, the CDR3 is TGTGCCAGCAGCTTAAAGCTTGATTCACCCCTCCACTTT. Encoded protein: CASSLKLDSPLHF.